This TCR beta chain came from a study of blood T cell repertoires in COVID-19. Study as a whole: The United States, Italy and Spain were the sources of the acute and convalescent COVID-19 samples. PBMCs, B-cell-depleted T cells, or T cells provided the cDNA or gDNA that made up the material.

Original methodology: By means of reference gene primer amplification, nucleated cell counts were estimated. Libraries were prepared by immunoSEQ multiplex PCR; TCRdb keeps only in-frame clonotypes and omits some of them. V, J and clone size are those of that table, while D and trimming were read from the DNA. The sample includes 55,000 to 75,000 clones, around 87% seen only once; the top ten take 6% to 8%. V lost 5 bases and J lost 5; bases outside the gene matches: 12. In germline, CDR1 is SGHTA, CDR2 FQGNSA. This CDR3 has 16 amino acids. The receptor was isolated from a human donor with active COVID-19. The donor label of this sample is uncertain. Material: peripheral blood. The rearrangement links TRBV7-2 to TRBJ2-5; the match to TRBD1 covers 9 bases. DNA of the CDR3: TGTGCCAGCAGCCCTAGAGGGACAGGGATGTGGGAGACCCAGTACTTC. This encodes CASSPRGTGMWETQYF.